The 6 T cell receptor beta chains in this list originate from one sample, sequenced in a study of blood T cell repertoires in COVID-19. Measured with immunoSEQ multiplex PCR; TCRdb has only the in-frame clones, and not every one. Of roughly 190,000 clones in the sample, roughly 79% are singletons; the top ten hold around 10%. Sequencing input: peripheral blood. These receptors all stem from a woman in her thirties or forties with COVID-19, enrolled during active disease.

The CDR3 loop reads CASSLLAAYNEQFF. The CDR3 nucleotides are TGTGCCAGCAGCTTACTAGCGGCGTACAATGAGCAGTTCTTC. The rearrangement joins TRBV7-3 to TRBJ2-1, with TRBD2 matching 7 bases. The germline V gene has CDR1 SGHTA and CDR2 FQGTGA. The CDR3 length is 14 residues. V lost 2 bases to trimming and J lost 4 bases; unmatched junction nucleotides: 2.

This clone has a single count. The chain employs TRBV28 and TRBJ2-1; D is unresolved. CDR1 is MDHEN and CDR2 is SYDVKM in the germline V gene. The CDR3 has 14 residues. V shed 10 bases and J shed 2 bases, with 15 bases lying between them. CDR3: CAIDSAIPYNEQFF. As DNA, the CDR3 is TGTGCCATAGACTCAGCGATACCCTACAATGAGCAGTTCTTC.

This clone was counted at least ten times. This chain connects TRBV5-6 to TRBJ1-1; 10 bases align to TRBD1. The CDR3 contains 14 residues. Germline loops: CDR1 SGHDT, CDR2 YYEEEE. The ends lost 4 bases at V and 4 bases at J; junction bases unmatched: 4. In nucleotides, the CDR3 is TGTGCCAGCAGCACAAGGACAGGGGGCACTGAAGCTTTCTTT. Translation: CASSTRTGGTEAFF.

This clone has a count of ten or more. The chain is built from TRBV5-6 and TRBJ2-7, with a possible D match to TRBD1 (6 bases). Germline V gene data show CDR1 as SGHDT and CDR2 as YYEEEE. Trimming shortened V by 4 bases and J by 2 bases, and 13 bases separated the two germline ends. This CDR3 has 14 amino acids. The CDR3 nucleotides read TGTGCCAGCAGCCCCATGAAGGGGGCCTACGAGCAGTACGTC. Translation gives CASSPMKGAYEQYV.

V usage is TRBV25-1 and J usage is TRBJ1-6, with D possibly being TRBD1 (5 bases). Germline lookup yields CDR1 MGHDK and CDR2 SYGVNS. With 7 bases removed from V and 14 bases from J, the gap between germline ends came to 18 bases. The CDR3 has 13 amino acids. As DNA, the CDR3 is TGTGCCAGCACCATCGGAGGGGCCGGCACCCTCCACTTT. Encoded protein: CASTIGGAGTLHF.

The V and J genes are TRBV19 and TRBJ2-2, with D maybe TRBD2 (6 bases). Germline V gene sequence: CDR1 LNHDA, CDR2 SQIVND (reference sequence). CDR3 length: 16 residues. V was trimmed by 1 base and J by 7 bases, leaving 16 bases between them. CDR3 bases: TGTGCCAGTAGTATAGGGGGGACTTCGGGAATCGGGGAGCTGTTTTTT. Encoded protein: CASSIGGTSGIGELFF.